One and the same sample provided the 16 T cell receptor beta chains below, sequenced in a study of T-cell memory formation after mild COVID-19. TCRdb processed the 5' RACE reads anew with MiXCR; each CDR3 protein has one entry. The data hold roughly 130,000 distinct CDR3 sequences, with 16% observed a single time. Sequenced sample: PBMCs or a T cell subset sorted from them (not recorded which). These receptors originate from an adult woman who had mild COVID-19 (a few samples of this study predate the infection). Cell type and time point are not known.

This clonotype was seen a handful of times. DNA of the CDR3: TGCAGTGCTAGTTTGGGGGAGACTGAAGCTTTCTTT. Residues: CSASLGETEAFF. This chain links TRBV20-1 with TRBJ1-1; tentative D call: TRBD1 (5 bases). V lost 3 bases, J lost 5 bases, and 10 bases lay in between. The CDR3 consists of 12 residues. Germline assignment: CDR1 DFQATT and CDR2 SNEGSKA (reference sequence).

In this sample, this clonotype turned up a few times. The J gene is TRBJ2-3, the V gene TRBV20-1; 8 positions agree with TRBD2. The trim removed 5 bases at V and 2 bases at J, leaving 6 bases unmatched. The CDR3 spans 14 residues. Germline V gene sequence: CDR1 DFQATT, CDR2 SNEGSKA (reference sequence). The CDR3, as DNA: TGCAGTGCTTTACTAGCGGAGGTCACAGATACGCAGTATTTT. This gives the protein CSALLAEVTDTQYF.

The sample holds a few counts of this clonotype. The V gene is TRBV27, the J gene TRBJ2-1; D is undetermined. Germline lookup yields CDR1 MNHEY and CDR2 SMNVEV (reference sequence). Trimming took 2 bases from V and 4 from J, leaving 12 bases between them. There are 15 residues in the CDR3. This chain's CDR3 is CASSLAHSTYNEQFF. In nucleotides, the CDR3 is TGTGCCAGCAGTTTAGCCCATTCCACGTACAATGAGCAGTTCTTC.

This rearrangement joins TRBV4-1 to TRBJ1-4; D is unresolved. The CDR3 consists of 15 residues. Trimming cost V 0 bases and J 5 bases, with 10 bases left between them. The V gene's germline CDR1 is MGHRA and CDR2 YSYEKL. CDR3 in amino acids: CASSQDYSTNEKLFF. In DNA form, the CDR3 reads TGCGCCAGCAGCCAAGACTACAGCACAAATGAAAAACTGTTTTTT.

This clonotype was seen only a few times. V gene TRBV7-9 combines with J gene TRBJ2-1; maybe TRBD2 (5 bases). The germline CDR1 and CDR2 sequences are SEHNR and FQNEAQ (reference sequence). The length of the CDR3 is 15 residues. V dropped 2 bases and J dropped 0 bases, with 8 bases sitting between them. As DNA, the CDR3 is TGTGCCAGCAGCTTATCTGCGGGCTCCTACAATGAGCAGTTCTTC. This translates into CASSLSAGSYNEQFF.

V usage is TRBV4-2 and J usage is TRBJ2-5; 14 bases line up with TRBD2. The V and J ends lost 1 base and 5 bases, in that order; junction bases with no gene match: 9. Looked up from germline, CDR1 is LGHNA and CDR2 is YNFKEQ. This CDR3 spans 18 amino acids. The CDR3: CASSQVTSGRAEGETQYF. In nucleotides, the CDR3 is TGTGCCAGCAGCCAAGTGACTAGCGGGAGGGCCGAAGGGGAGACCCAGTACTTC.

The chain uses TRBV5-1 and TRBJ2-1, with 8 bases aligning to TRBD2. Germline assignment: CDR1 SGHRS and CDR2 YFSETQ. V trimming: 3 bases; J trimming: 8 bases; junction bases outside the gene matches: 7. The CDR3 sequence is 14 residues long. The CDR3 is CASSWGTSTDEQFF. DNA of the CDR3: TGCGCCAGCAGCTGGGGGACTAGTACTGATGAGCAGTTCTTC.

The rearrangement uses TRBV4-3 and TRBJ1-5; D might be TRBD1 (5 bases). V dropped 1 base and J dropped 11 bases, with 24 bases sitting between them. In germline, CDR1 is LGHNA, CDR2 YSLEER. CDR3 length: 17 residues. In DNA, the CDR3 is TGCGCCAGCAGCCAAGTCGCCGGCGGGGCCGACCCGGGGGCCCAGCATTTT. Its translation: CASSQVAGGADPGAQHF.

The V call is TRBV12-3 or TRBV12-4, the J call TRBJ2-1, with 8 bases fitting TRBD2. V lost 7 bases to trimming and J lost 4 bases; unmatched junction nucleotides: 9. The CDR3 length is 15 residues. The CDR3: CASTKGTRTYNEQFF. The CDR3 DNA reads as TGTGCCAGCACGAAAGGGACTAGAACTTACAATGAGCAGTTCTTC.

This chain uses TRBV12-3 or TRBV12-4 with TRBJ2-1, with D tentatively TRBD1 (6 bases). This CDR3 has 15 residues. V dropped 1 base and J dropped 10 bases, with 17 bases sitting between them. CDR3 region: CASSLGGGPYGEQFF. CDR3 in DNA: TGTGCCAGCAGTTTAGGAGGGGGACCTTATGGAGAGCAGTTCTTC.

The rearrangement joins TRBV7-6 to TRBJ2-5; 9 bases are shared with TRBD1. The junction had 4 bases not matched to a gene; V was cut back by 1 base and J by 7 bases. The CDR3 runs 14 residues. Per germline, CDR1 SGHVS and CDR2 FNYEAQ. The CDR3 is CASSLETGGGTQYF. The DNA of the CDR3 is TGTGCCAGCAGCTTAGAGACAGGGGGAGGGACCCAGTACTTC.

This chain links TRBV28 with TRBJ1-1, with TRBD1 matching 9 bases. Germline lookup yields CDR1 MDHEN and CDR2 SYDVKM. Trimming removed 3 bases from V and 6 bases from J; junction bases left unmatched: 5. The CDR3 is 14 amino acids. In nucleotides, the CDR3 is TGTGCCAGCAGTTTGGTAACAGGGGGCCCTGAAGCTTTCTTT. Translation: CASSLVTGGPEAFF.

The rearrangement links TRBV4-1 to TRBJ2-5, with D maybe TRBD2 (6 bases). The V gene lost 1 base and the J gene lost 5 bases, with 23 bases spanning the gap. Looked up from germline, CDR1 is MGHRA and CDR2 is YSYEKL. This CDR3 has 18 amino acids. For the CDR3, the DNA is TGCGCCAGCAGCCAAGGGCTCAGCGGTTGGGAGGCCCTTGAGACCCAGTACTTC. It specifies CASSQGLSGWEALETQYF.

This clonotype was counted only a few times. The V and J genes are TRBV6-5 and TRBJ1-4, with a tentative D call TRBD1 (5 bases). Germline lookup yields CDR1 MNHEY and CDR2 SVGAGI. The CDR3 contains 15 residues. V lost 5 bases, J lost 3 bases, and 13 bases lay in between. The CDR3 loop is CASSTLGGSNEKLFF. The DNA of the CDR3 is TGTGCCAGCAGTACCTTGGGGGGATCTAATGAAAAACTGTTTTTT.

This clonotype was seen more than once but under ten times. V is TRBV30 and J is TRBJ2-1, with 9 nucleotides matching TRBD2. The CDR3 contains 14 residues. V lost 4 bases to trimming and J lost 8 bases; unmatched junction nucleotides: 9. Germline values: CDR1 GTSNPN, CDR2 SVGIG (reference sequence). The CDR3 bases are TGTGCCTGGACTACTAGCGGGTGGGGCGATGAGCAGTTCTTC. This sequence encodes CAWTTSGWGDEQFF.

Regarding this clonotype: A much larger clone differs by one base, so this may be a read error. The CDR3 sequence is CAWSPLRQMNTVELFF. CDR3 nucleotides: TGTGCCTGGAGTCCCCTCCGACAGATGAACACCGTGGAGCTGTTTTTT. The chain couples TRBV30 to TRBJ2-2, with TRBD1 as a possible D gene (5 bases). The CDR3 extends over 16 amino acids. The V gene's germline CDR1 is GTSNPN and CDR2 SVGIG (reference sequence).